Detailed here is one T cell receptor (beta chain). Its specific antigen is unknown. No much larger clone exists at a distance of one base, and base qualities are not known. Taken from the germline V gene (reference sequence), the CDR1 and CDR2 loops are LGHDT and YNNKEL. Counted from cysteine to phenylalanine, this CDR3 has 17 amino acids. The only DNA kept is the CDR3, 51 bases in frame from the first base. Ends trimmed: V by 4 bases, J by 4 bases; bases unmatched to a gene: 10. The sample comes from a study of T-cell reconstitution after alpha-beta-depleted transplantation in children (dated by TCRdb to about 2016). Notes on the research overall: Using TCR repertoire profiling, the study quantitatively followed how T-cell immune reconstitution unfolded in children after TCRalphabeta/CD19-depleted allogeneic hematopoietic cell transplantation.

Library method: PCR. Instrument used: Illumina HiSeq 2500. Molecular barcoding was employed in the preparation of TCR libraries, with unique molecular identifiers being used to normalize TCRbeta repertoire quantification. The raw public data were reprocessed by TCRdb itself: fastp quality trimming at Q25, MiXCR clonotype calling, in-frame beta chains only. Rows matching on CDR3 protein sequence are summarized as one entry with the most common DNA and genes. In this sample the table shows 200,000 to 250,000 distinct CDR3 sequences, around 10% of which occur a single time. Less than 8% of the sample is in the top ten clones.

The sequence joins TRBV3-1 to TRBJ1-4; TRBD1 agrees with 9 junctional bases. The TCR comes from a human donor who donated a stem cell graft to a child with acute lymphoblastic leukemia. Here the sequenced sample was PBMCs from the stem cell graft donor, taken from the stem cell graft. Here the CDR3 is given as CASSPTGTGKGNEKLFF. The nucleotide sequence is TGTGCCAGCAGCCCGACCGGGACAGGGAAGGGTAATGAAAAACTGTTTTTT.